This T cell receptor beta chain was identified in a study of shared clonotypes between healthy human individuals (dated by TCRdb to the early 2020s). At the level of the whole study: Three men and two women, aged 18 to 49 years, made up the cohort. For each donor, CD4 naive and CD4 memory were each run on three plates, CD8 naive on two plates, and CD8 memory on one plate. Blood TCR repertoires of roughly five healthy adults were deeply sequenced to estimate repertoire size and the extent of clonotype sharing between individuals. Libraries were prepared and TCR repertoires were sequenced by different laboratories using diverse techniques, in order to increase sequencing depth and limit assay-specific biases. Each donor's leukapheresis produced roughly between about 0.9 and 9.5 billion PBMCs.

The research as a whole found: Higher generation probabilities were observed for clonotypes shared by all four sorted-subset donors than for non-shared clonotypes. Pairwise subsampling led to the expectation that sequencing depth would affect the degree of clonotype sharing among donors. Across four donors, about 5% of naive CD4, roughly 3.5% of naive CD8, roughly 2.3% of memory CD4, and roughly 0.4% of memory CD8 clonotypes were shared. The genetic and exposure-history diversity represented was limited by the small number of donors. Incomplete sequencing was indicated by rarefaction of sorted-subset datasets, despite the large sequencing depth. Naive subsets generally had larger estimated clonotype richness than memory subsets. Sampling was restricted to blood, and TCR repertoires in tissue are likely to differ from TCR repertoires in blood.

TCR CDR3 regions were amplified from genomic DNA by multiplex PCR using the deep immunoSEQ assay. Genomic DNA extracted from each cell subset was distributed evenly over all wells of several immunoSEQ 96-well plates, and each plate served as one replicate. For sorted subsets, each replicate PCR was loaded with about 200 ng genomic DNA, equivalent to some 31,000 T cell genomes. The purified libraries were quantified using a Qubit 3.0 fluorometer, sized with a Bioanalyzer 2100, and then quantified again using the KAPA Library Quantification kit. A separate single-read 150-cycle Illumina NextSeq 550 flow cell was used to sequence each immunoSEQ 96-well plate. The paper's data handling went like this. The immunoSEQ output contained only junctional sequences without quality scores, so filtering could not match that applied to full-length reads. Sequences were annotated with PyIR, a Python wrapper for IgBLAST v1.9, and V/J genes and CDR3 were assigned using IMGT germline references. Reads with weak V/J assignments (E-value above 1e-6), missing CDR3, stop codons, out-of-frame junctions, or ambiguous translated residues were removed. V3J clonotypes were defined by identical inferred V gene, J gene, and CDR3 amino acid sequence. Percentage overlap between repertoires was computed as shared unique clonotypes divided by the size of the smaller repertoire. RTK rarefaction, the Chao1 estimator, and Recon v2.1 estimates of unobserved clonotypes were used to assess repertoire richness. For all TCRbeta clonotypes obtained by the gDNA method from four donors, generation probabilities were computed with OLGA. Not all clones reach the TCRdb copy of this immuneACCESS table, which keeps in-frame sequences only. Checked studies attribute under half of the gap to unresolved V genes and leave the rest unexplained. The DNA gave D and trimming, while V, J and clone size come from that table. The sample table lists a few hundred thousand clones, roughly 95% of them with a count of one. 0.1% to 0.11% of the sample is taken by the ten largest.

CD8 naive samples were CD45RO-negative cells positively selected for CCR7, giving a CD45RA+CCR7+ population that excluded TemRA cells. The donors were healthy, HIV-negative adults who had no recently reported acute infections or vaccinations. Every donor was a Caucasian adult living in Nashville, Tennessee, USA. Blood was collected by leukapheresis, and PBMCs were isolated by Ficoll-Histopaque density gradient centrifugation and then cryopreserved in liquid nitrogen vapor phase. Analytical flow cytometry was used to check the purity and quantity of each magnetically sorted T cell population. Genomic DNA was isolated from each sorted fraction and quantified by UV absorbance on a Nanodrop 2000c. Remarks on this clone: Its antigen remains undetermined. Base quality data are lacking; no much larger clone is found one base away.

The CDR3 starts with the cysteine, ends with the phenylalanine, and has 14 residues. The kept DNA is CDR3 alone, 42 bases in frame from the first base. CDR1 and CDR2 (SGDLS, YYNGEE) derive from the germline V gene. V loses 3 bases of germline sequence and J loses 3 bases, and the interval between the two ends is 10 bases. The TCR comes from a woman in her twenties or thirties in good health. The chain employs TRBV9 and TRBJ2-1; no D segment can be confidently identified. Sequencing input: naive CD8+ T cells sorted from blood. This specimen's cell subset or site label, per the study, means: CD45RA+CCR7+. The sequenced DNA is TGTGCCAGCAGCGATAGTAGGGTCTACAATGAGCAGTTCTTC. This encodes CASSDSRVYNEQFF. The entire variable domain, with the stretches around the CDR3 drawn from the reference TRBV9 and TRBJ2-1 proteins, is DSGVTQTPKHLITATGQRVTLRCSPRSGDLSVYWYQQSLDQGLQFLIQYYNGEERAKGNILERFSAQQFPDLHSELNLSSLELGDSALYFCASSDSRVYNEQFFGPGTRLTVL.